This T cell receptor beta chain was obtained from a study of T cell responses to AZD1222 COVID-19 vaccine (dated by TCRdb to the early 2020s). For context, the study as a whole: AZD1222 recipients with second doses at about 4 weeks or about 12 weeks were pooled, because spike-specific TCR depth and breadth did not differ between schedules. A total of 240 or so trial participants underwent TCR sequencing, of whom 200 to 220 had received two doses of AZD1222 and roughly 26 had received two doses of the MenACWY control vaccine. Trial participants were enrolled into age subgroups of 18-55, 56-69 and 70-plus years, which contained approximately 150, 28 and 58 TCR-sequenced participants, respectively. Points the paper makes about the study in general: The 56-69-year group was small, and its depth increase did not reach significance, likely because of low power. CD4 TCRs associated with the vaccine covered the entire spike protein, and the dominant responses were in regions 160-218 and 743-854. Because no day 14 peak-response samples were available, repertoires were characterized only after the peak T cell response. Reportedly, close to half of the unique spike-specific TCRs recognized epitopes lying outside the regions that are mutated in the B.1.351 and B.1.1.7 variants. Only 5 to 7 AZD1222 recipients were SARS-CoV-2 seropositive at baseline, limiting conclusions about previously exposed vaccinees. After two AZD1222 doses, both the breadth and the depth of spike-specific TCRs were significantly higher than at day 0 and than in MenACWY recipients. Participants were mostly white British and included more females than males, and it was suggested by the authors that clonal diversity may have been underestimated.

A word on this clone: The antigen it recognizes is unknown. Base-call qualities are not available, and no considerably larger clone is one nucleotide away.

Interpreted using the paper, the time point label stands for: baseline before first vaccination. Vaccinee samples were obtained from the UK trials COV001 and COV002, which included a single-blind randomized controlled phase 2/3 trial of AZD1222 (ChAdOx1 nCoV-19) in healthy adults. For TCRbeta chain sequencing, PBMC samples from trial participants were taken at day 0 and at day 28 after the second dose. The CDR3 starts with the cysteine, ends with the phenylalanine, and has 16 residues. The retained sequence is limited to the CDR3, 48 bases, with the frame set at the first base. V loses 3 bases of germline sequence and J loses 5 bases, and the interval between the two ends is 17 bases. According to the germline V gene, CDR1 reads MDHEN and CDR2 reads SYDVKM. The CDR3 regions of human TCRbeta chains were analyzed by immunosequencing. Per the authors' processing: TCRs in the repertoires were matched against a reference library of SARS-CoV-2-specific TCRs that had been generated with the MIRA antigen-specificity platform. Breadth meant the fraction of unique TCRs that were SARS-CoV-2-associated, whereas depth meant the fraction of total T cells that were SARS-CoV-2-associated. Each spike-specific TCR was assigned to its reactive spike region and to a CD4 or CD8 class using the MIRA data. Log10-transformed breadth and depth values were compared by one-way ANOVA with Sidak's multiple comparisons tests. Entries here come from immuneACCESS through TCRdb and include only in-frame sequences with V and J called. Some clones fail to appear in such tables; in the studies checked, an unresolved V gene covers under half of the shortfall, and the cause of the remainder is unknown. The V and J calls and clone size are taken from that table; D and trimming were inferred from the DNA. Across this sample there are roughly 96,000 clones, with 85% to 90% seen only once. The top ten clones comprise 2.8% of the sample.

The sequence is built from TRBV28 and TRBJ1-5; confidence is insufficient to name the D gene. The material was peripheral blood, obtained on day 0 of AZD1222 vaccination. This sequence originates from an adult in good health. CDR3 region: CASSFSPSLGDQPQHF. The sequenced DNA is TGTGCCAGCAGTTTCTCGCCCAGCCTGGGCGATCAGCCCCAGCATTTT.